Presented here are 30 T cell receptor beta chains from one specimen sequenced in a study of cytomegalovirus exposure and HLA in healthy donors. Using immunoSEQ multiplex PCR, the repertoire was profiled, and TCRdb retains in-frame clones only, with some absent. The sample lists hundreds of thousands of clones, roughly 84% seen once, with roughly 2% in the top ten. The sample comprised PBMCs. The receptors shown here come from a woman aged 18-35 years in good health and CMV-seropositive.

Written as DNA, the CDR3 is TGTGCCAGCAGTCCCGGGACATTTTACAATGAGCAGTTCTTC. Translated, it gives CASSPGTFYNEQFF. The chain is built from TRBV7-6 and TRBJ2-1, with D maybe TRBD1 (6 bases). V was trimmed by 6 bases and J by 4 bases, leaving 13 bases between them. Germline values: CDR1 SGHVS, CDR2 FNYEAQ. This CDR3 spans 14 amino acids. Based on the CDR3 plus reference TRBV7-6 and TRBJ2-1, the full variable domain is GAGVSQSPRYKVTKRGQDVALRCDPISGHVSLYWYRQALGQGPEFLTYFNYEAQQDKSGLPNDRFSAERPEGSISTLTIQRTEQRDSAMYRCASSPGTFYNEQFFGPGTRLTVL.

This clone was counted a single time. CDR3 sequence reads: CASSSDPGEQYF. CDR3 in DNA: TGTGCCAGCAGCTCCGACCCGGGGGAGCAGTACTTC. V and J are TRBV7-9 and TRBJ2-7; D may be TRBD2 (5 bases). This CDR3 is built from 12 residues. The germline CDR1 and CDR2 sequences are SEHNR and FQNEAQ (reference sequence). V was clipped by 4 bases and J by 7 bases, with 11 bases between them.

This rearrangement joins TRBV7-6 to TRBJ2-7; 8 bases map to TRBD1. The V gene end was trimmed by 5 bases and the J gene end by 5 bases; junction bases not matched to a gene: 11. This CDR3 contains 15 residues. In germline, CDR1 is SGHVS, CDR2 FNYEAQ. The CDR3 is CASSLTGQGANEQYF. The CDR3 bases are TGTGCCAGCAGCCTTACCGGACAGGGAGCCAACGAGCAGTACTTC.

This clone showed up just once. V gene TRBV6-5 combines with J gene TRBJ1-2, with 7 bases matching TRBD1. Germline CDR1 and CDR2: MNHEY and SVGAGI. This CDR3 has 13 amino acids. V lost 4 bases, J lost 9 bases, and 8 bases stayed unmatched. CDR3 DNA sequence: TGTGCCAGCAGTTTCAACAACAGGGGTAGCTACACCTTC. Translated: CASSFNNRGSYTF.

The genes are TRBV19 and TRBJ1-1; D may be TRBD1 (6 bases). Germline V lookup: CDR1 LNHDA, CDR2 SQIVND (reference sequence). V lost 2 bases and J 1 base, leaving 14 bases between the germline ends. The CDR3 sequence is 16 residues long. In DNA form, the CDR3 reads TGTGCCAGTAGTATAAATGATGGGGGCAGGAACACTGAAGCTTTCTTT. It yields the protein CASSINDGGRNTEAFF.

The chain joins TRBV5-1 to TRBJ2-2; 10 bases line up with TRBD2. Per the germline V gene, CDR1 is SGHRS and CDR2 is YFSETQ. The CDR3 runs 18 residues. Unmatched junction bases numbered 6, after V lost 0 bases and J lost 1 base. CDR3 bases: TGCGCCAGCAGCTTGGAGCTAGCGGGAGCGCTGAACACCGGGGAGCTGTTTTTT. Its translation: CASSLELAGALNTGELFF. The full variable domain, with the rest looked up from reference TRBV5-1 and TRBJ2-2, is KAGVTQTPRYLIKTRGQQVTLSCSPISGHRSVSWYQQTPGQGLQFLFEYFSETQRNKGNFPGRFSGRQFSNSRSEMNVSTLELGDSALYLCASSLELAGALNTGELFFGEGSRLTVL.

The chain is built from TRBV28 and TRBJ1-1; D is ambiguous. Per the germline V gene, CDR1 is MDHEN and CDR2 is SYDVKM. The CDR3 spans 16 residues. Between the trimmed V and J ends, which lost 1 base and 5 bases, there was a span of 17 bases. The CDR3 region has the DNA TGTGCCAGCAGTTTATCGGGAGGGCTACGAACGACTGAAGCTTTCTTT. This sequence encodes CASSLSGGLRTTEAFF.

Only one count was recorded for this clone. The gene calls are TRBV27 and TRBJ2-3; D unresolved. This CDR3 is 13 amino acids long. Germline CDR1 and CDR2: MNHEY and SMNVEV (reference sequence). Between the trimmed V and J ends, which lost 0 bases and 6 bases, there was a span of 7 bases. The CDR3 region is CASSLSAWDTQYF. As DNA, the CDR3 is TGTGCCAGCAGTTTATCAGCCTGGGATACGCAGTATTTT.

J is TRBJ2-7 and V is TRBV13; D is perhaps TRBD2 (6 bases). V lost 4 bases to trimming and J lost 2 bases, with 12 bases between them. The CDR3 covers 14 residues. Germline CDR1 PRHDT, CDR2 FYEKMQ (reference sequence). The CDR3 DNA is TGTGCCAGCAGCTCCGGGACTCCGACCTACGAGCAGTACTTC. Translated: CASSSGTPTYEQYF.

This clone was recorded a few times. The rearrangement joins TRBV5-1 to TRBJ1-1; the D gene is possibly TRBD1 (6 bases). Germline V gene data show CDR1 as SGHRS and CDR2 as YFSETQ. The CDR3 is made up of 17 amino acids. Between the trimmed V and J ends, which lost 2 bases and 1 base, there was a span of 18 bases. The CDR3 DNA follows: TGCGCCAGCAGCTTTACCTCAGCCTCGACAGGGAACACTGAAGCTTTCTTT. It translates to CASSFTSASTGNTEAFF.

V usage is TRBV30 and J usage is TRBJ2-1, with 8 bases fitting TRBD2. This CDR3 is built from 15 residues. V lost 3 bases to trimming and J lost 5 bases; unmatched junction nucleotides: 9. Germline V gives CDR1 GTSNPN, CDR2 SVGIG (reference sequence). CDR3 sequence: CAWRKRTGGNNEQFF. The DNA of the CDR3 is TGTGCCTGGAGAAAGAGAACGGGAGGGAACAATGAGCAGTTCTTC.

This clone is a singleton in its sample. The chain employs TRBV7-9 and TRBJ2-2; 8 bases map to TRBD1. This CDR3 region has 15 residues. Germline trimming cut 2 bases from V and 6 bases from J; bases unmatched to any gene: 5. The germline V gene encodes CDR1 SEHNR and CDR2 FQNEAQ (reference sequence). The CDR3 bases are TGTGCCAGCAGCTTATACAGGGGGGCCCCCGGGGAGCTGTTTTTT. Translating it yields CASSLYRGAPGELFF.

V gene TRBV27 combines with J gene TRBJ2-7; 8 bases are a match to TRBD1. The CDR3 extends over 13 amino acids. Germline values: CDR1 MNHEY, CDR2 SMNVEV (reference sequence). Losses at the gene ends were 6 bases for V and 3 bases for J; bases not matched to a gene: 4. The CDR3 here is CASSPGGGYEQYF. The CDR3 DNA reads TGTGCCAGCAGCCCAGGGGGCGGCTACGAGCAGTACTTC.

This chain connects TRBV28 to TRBJ1-2, with TRBD1 matching 8 bases. Germline loops: CDR1 MDHEN, CDR2 SYDVKM. The V segment lost 5 bases and the J segment 6 bases; nucleotides outside the gene matches: 14. The CDR3 spans 16 residues. In nucleotides, the CDR3 is TGTGCCAGCAGTATCCCTTACCGGACAGGGAGGGATGGCTACACCTTC. It specifies CASSIPYRTGRDGYTF.

This chain uses TRBV9 with TRBJ1-2; no definite D call. The CDR3 covers 14 residues. Germline V gene sequence: CDR1 SGDLS, CDR2 YYNGEE. Deletions cut 4 bases from V and 5 bases from J, with 15 bases between. The CDR3 here is CASSLSGGLYGYTF. CDR3 DNA: TGTGCCAGCAGCCTTTCGGGAGGACTTTATGGCTACACCTTC.

This chain connects TRBV7-3 to TRBJ1-1, with 10 bases identical to TRBD1. CDR1 is SGHTA, CDR2 FQGTGA, per germline. The CDR3 spans 17 residues. J was trimmed by 1 base and V by 2 bases; bases with no gene match: 7. CDR3 DNA: TGTGCCAGCAGCTTAGGTCCGGGACAGGGGCCGAACACTGAAGCTTTCTTT. Protein product: CASSLGPGQGPNTEAFF.

The CDR3 region has the DNA TGCGCCAGCAGCGGAGGACTAGCGGGAGTTGATACGCAGTATTTT. Translating gives CASSGGLAGVDTQYF. V usage is TRBV5-1 and J usage is TRBJ2-3; 13 bases line up with TRBD2. The V gene end was trimmed by 4 bases and the J gene end by 6 bases; junction bases not matched to a gene: 5. CDR3 length: 15 residues. CDR1 is SGHRS and CDR2 is YFSETQ in the germline V gene.

The chain is built from TRBV27 and TRBJ2-7; 14 bases map to TRBD2. Losses at the gene ends were 5 bases for V and 6 bases for J; bases not matched to a gene: 9. The V gene's germline CDR1 is MNHEY and CDR2 SMNVEV (reference sequence). The CDR3 is 16 amino acids. DNA for the CDR3: TGTGCCAGCAGTCCCGGGACTAGCGGGAGTAGGTCCGAGCAGTACTTC. Residues: CASSPGTSGSRSEQYF.

CDR3 sequence: CASSFPPLAGYEQFF. CDR3 nucleotide sequence: TGTGCCAGCAGTTTCCCCCCACTAGCGGGATATGAGCAGTTCTTC. The V and J genes are TRBV28 and TRBJ2-1; 10 nucleotides line up with TRBD2. The germline CDR1 and CDR2 sequences are MDHEN and SYDVKM. There are 15 residues in the CDR3. Trimming removed 3 bases from V and 8 bases from J; junction bases left unmatched: 7.

The rearrangement uses TRBV5-4 and TRBJ1-1, with D possibly being TRBD1 (6 bases). Trimming removed 3 bases from V and 6 bases from J, with 24 bases in between. Germline lookup yields CDR1 SGHNT and CDR2 YYREEE (reference sequence). The CDR3 length is 17 residues. CDR3 in amino acids: CASSSPFATGSYSEAFF. The CDR3 DNA is TGTGCCAGCAGCTCTCCTTTCGCGACAGGTAGTTACTCTGAAGCTTTCTTT.

The chain uses TRBV27 and TRBJ1-1; D gene ambiguous. Trimming stripped 2 bases from V and 4 bases from J, with 14 bases between. The CDR3 has 15 amino acids. Germline V gene sequence: CDR1 MNHEY, CDR2 SMNVEV (reference sequence). The CDR3 protein is CASSLQPGGGTEAFF. DNA for the CDR3: TGTGCCAGCAGTTTACAGCCGGGTGGTGGCACTGAAGCTTTCTTT.

The CDR3 loop is CATMSGLHYNEQFF. The DNA for the CDR3 is TGTGCCACCATGTCGGGACTACACTACAATGAGCAGTTCTTC. This rearrangement joins TRBV15 to TRBJ2-1, with 7 bases aligning to TRBD2. Germline CDR1 is LNHNV and CDR2 is YYDKDF (reference sequence). The CDR3 length is 14 residues. J was trimmed by 3 bases and V by 7 bases; bases with no gene match: 6.

J is TRBJ2-3 and V is TRBV5-4; 11 bases agree with TRBD2. Looked up from germline, CDR1 is SGHNT and CDR2 is YYREEE (reference sequence). V was pared by 4 bases and J by 6 bases, with 4 bases of the junction left unmatched. This CDR3 contains 14 residues. In DNA, the CDR3 is TGTGCCAGCAGCCGACTAGCGGGAACTGATACGCAGTATTTT. Its translation is CASSRLAGTDTQYF.

This chain links TRBV30 with TRBJ1-1; TRBD1 matches at 8 bases. The germline gives CDR1 GTSNPN, CDR2 SVGIG (reference sequence). With 3 bases clipped from V and 6 bases from J, the junction kept 6 bases outside the gene matches. There are 13 residues in the CDR3. The CDR3 DNA reads as TGTGCCTGGAGCGTAAGACAGGGGTCTGAAGCTTTCTTT. It translates to CAWSVRQGSEAFF.

The chain employs TRBV27 and TRBJ2-7; 9 nucleotides line up with TRBD2. V lost 2 bases and J lost 4; bases outside the gene matches: 6. This CDR3 contains 15 residues. Germline V gene sequence: CDR1 MNHEY, CDR2 SMNVEV (reference sequence). The CDR3 DNA follows: TGTGCCAGCAGTTTAGTACCTAGCGGGGCATACGAGCAGTACTTC. The encoded protein is CASSLVPSGAYEQYF.

This clone was picked up one time. This chain connects TRBV9 to TRBJ2-3; 10 bases fit TRBD1. Germline assignment: CDR1 SGDLS and CDR2 YYNGEE. The CDR3 runs 15 residues. Trimming at V came to 3 bases and at J to 5 bases, leaving 6 bases not matched to a gene. CDR3 DNA: TGTGCCAGCAGCGGAGGGACAGGGGAAGTAGATACGCAGTATTTT. Its protein product is CASSGGTGEVDTQYF. Supplemented by reference TRBV9 and TRBJ2-3, the full variable domain reads DSGVTQTPKHLITATGQRVTLRCSPRSGDLSVYWYQQSLDQGLQFLIQYYNGEERAKGNILERFSAQQFPDLHSELNLSSLELGDSALYFCASSGGTGEVDTQYFGPGTRLTVL.

J is TRBJ1-5 and V is TRBV28, with a weak D call TRBD1 (5 bases). Trimming cost V 5 bases and J 9 bases, with 17 bases left between them. Germline V gene data show CDR1 as MDHEN and CDR2 as SYDVKM. The CDR3 extends over 14 amino acids. This CDR3 reads CASSLETRVTPQHF. The CDR3 coding sequence is TGTGCCAGCAGTCTCGAAACCAGGGTAACGCCCCAGCATTTT.

This sequence joins TRBV28 and TRBJ1-2; TRBD1 matches at 8 bases. The CDR3 has 15 amino acids. Germline CDR1 reads MDHEN; CDR2 reads SYDVKM. J lost 8 bases, V lost 6 bases, and 14 bases had no gene match. CDR3 in amino acids: CASSTPGQALAGYTF. The CDR3 DNA sequence: TGTGCCAGCAGCACCCCGGGACAGGCCCTGGCAGGCTACACCTTC.

This chain links TRBV6-5 with TRBJ1-2; D is possibly TRBD1 (6 bases). The V end was cut by 6 bases, the J end by 3 bases, with 14 bases between. The length of the CDR3 is 14 residues. Germline V gene sequence: CDR1 MNHEY, CDR2 SVGAGI. The CDR3 region has the DNA TGTGCCAGCAGGGACACCTCAGGGGACTATGGCTACACCTTC. Its protein product is CASRDTSGDYGYTF.

This clone was observed once. V is TRBV15 and J is TRBJ2-5; 8 bases match TRBD2. Germline lookup yields CDR1 LNHNV and CDR2 YYDKDF (reference sequence). V lost 1 base to trimming and J lost 2 bases; unmatched junction nucleotides: 6. The CDR3 covers 16 residues. CDR3 nucleotide sequence: TGTGCCACCAGCAGAGGTCAGACTAGCGTACAAGAGACCCAGTACTTC. It encodes CATSRGQTSVQETQYF.